The clone carrying this T cell receptor (beta chain) was seen once. Produced via immunoSEQ multiplex PCR; TCRdb's table is partial and in-frame only. The profile shows about 120,000 clones, roughly 90% of them singletons. V trimming: 4 bases; J trimming: 1 base; junction bases outside the gene matches: 4. Germline V gene data show CDR1 as SQVTM and CDR2 as ANQGSEA. The length of the CDR3 is 14 residues. The data are from a study of control samples from healthy donors and cancer patients. Specimen: blood. V gene TRBV29-1 combines with J gene TRBJ2-3, with TRBD2 identical over 8 bases. This TCR was sampled from a man in his fifties or sixties in good health. CDR3 sequence: CSVGAGVGTDTQYF. As DNA, the CDR3 is TGCAGCGTTGGAGCGGGGGTTGGCACAGATACGCAGTATTTT.